What follows are 22 T cell receptor beta chains derived from one specimen sequenced in a study of control samples from healthy donors and cancer patients. Produced via immunoSEQ multiplex PCR; TCRdb's table is partial and in-frame only. This table has tens of thousands of clones, around 95% appearing once. The sequenced sample was blood. Source of these receptors: a man younger than 40 in good health.

J is TRBJ1-1 and V is TRBV3-1 (or the pseudogene TRBV3-2); TRBD1 matches 7 bases. Per the germline V gene, CDR1 is LGHDT and CDR2 is YNNKEL (reference sequence). V lost 6 bases, J lost 1 base, and 2 bases stayed unmatched. The length of the CDR3 is 13 residues. CDR3 region: CASSRTGNTEAFF. CDR3 coding DNA: TGTGCCAGCAGTCGGACAGGGAACACTGAAGCTTTCTTT.

This sequence joins TRBV11-2 and TRBJ2-1; the match to TRBD2 covers 11 bases. Germline V gene sequence: CDR1 SGHAT, CDR2 FQNNGV. The V gene end was trimmed by 0 bases and the J gene end by 4 bases; junction bases not matched to a gene: 2. This CDR3 region has 16 residues. This CDR3 is CASSLDGLAGYNEQFF. For the CDR3, the DNA is TGTGCCAGCAGCTTAGATGGACTAGCGGGTTACAATGAGCAGTTCTTC.

The V gene is TRBV24-1, the J gene TRBJ1-1, with 7 bases lining up with TRBD1. This CDR3 has 15 amino acids. Germline loops: CDR1 KGHDR, CDR2 SFDVKD. Losses at the gene ends were 3 bases for V and 1 base for J; bases not matched to a gene: 4. Written as DNA, the CDR3 is TGTGCCACCAGTGATCCCCGGACAGGGAACACTGAAGCTTTCTTT. Its translation is CATSDPRTGNTEAFF.

This chain joins TRBV19 and TRBJ2-1; 8 positions match TRBD2. CDR1 and CDR2 from the germline V gene are LNHDA and SQIVND (reference sequence). The CDR3 consists of 13 residues. Trimming at V came to 8 bases and at J to 8 bases, leaving 8 bases not matched to a gene. The CDR3 nucleotides are TGTGCCAGTGGCGGGACTAGTCGGCATGAGCAGTTCTTC. Protein product: CASGGTSRHEQFF.

This chain links TRBV7-9 with TRBJ2-7; 7 bases are shared with TRBD1. The ends lost 5 bases at V and 1 base at J; junction bases unmatched: 8. Germline CDR1 and CDR2: SEHNR and FQNEAQ (reference sequence). The CDR3 length is 15 residues. The CDR3 here is CASSPMTGSSYEQYF. CDR3 DNA: TGTGCCAGCAGCCCAATGACAGGGTCATCCTACGAGCAGTACTTC.

The table lists this clone with a few counts. V is TRBV5-1 and J is TRBJ2-7, with 9 positions matching TRBD1. After removal of 4 bases from V and 1 base from J, the junction contained 12 bases not matched to a gene. CDR1 is SGHRS, CDR2 YFSETQ, per germline. CDR3 length: 17 residues. The CDR3 reads CASSRAQTGGSSYEQYF. The DNA of the CDR3 is TGCGCCAGCAGCCGAGCACAAACAGGGGGCTCATCCTACGAGCAGTACTTC.

V usage is TRBV11-2 and J usage is TRBJ2-3; 7 bases fit TRBD2. This CDR3 has 16 residues. In germline, CDR1 is SGHAT, CDR2 FQNNGV. Trimming cost V 2 bases and J 4 bases; bases outside gene matches: 9. This CDR3 reads CASSLRGGRGADTQYF. As DNA, the CDR3 is TGTGCCAGCAGCTTAAGGGGCGGGAGAGGGGCAGATACGCAGTATTTT.

This clone was counted once. V usage is TRBV7-9 and J usage is TRBJ2-3; tentatively, D is TRBD2 (6 bases). V lost 1 base to trimming and J lost 10 bases, with 18 bases between them. This CDR3 is built from 15 residues. Germline V gives CDR1 SEHNR, CDR2 FQNEAQ (reference sequence). DNA of the CDR3: TGTGCCAGCAGCTTAGTCGGGACTTGGCTTTATCCGCAGTATTTT. Protein: CASSLVGTWLYPQYF.

V and J are TRBV5-4 and TRBJ2-7; unclear D gene. Deletions cut 2 bases from V and 7 bases from J, with 13 bases between. CDR3 length: 13 residues. The germline V gene has CDR1 SGHNT and CDR2 YYREEE (reference sequence). CDR3 bases: TGTGCCAGCAGCTTTCAAGGGCGGCGGGAGCAGTACTTC. This codes for CASSFQGRREQYF.

Here the CDR3 DNA reads TGCGCCAGCAGCGTTGGACAGTTGGGAAACACTGAAGCTTTCTTT. It encodes CASSVGQLGNTEAFF. The V gene is TRBV5-1, the J gene TRBJ1-1; D possibly corresponds to TRBD1 (6 bases). This CDR3 has 15 amino acids. Germline assignment: CDR1 SGHRS and CDR2 YFSETQ. Trimming pared 4 bases from V and 2 bases from J, leaving 15 bases between.

The chain links TRBV4-1 to TRBJ2-5, with TRBD1 matching 11 bases. J gave up 5 bases and V 1 base, and 6 bases lay outside the gene matches. Germline V gene sequence: CDR1 MGHRA, CDR2 YSYEKL. The length of the CDR3 is 16 residues. Here the CDR3 DNA reads TGCGCCAGCAGCCAAGTTGGGACAGGGGGTTCGGAGACCCAGTACTTC. Translation: CASSQVGTGGSETQYF.

A note on this clone: This sample also contains other DNA sequences that code for the same CDR3. The V call is TRBV24-1, the J call TRBJ2-5; 8 nucleotides line up with TRBD1. With 1 base clipped from V and 5 bases from J, the junction kept 8 bases outside the gene matches. This CDR3 region has 16 residues. CDR1 and CDR2 (germline): KGHDR, SFDVKD. CDR3 sequence (DNA): TGTGCCACCAGTGATTTCAGTAGGACAGGGCTCGAGACCCAGTACTTC. It translates to CATSDFSRTGLETQYF.

J is TRBJ1-1 and V is TRBV2; D is ambiguous. V lost 6 bases to trimming and J lost 1 base, with 12 bases between them. The germline CDR1 and CDR2 sequences are SNHLY and FYNNEI. The CDR3 length is 14 residues. CDR3 coding DNA: TGTGCCAGCAGGGGCAGAGGGTCGAACACTGAAGCTTTCTTT. Its protein is CASRGRGSNTEAFF.

CDR3 sequence: CATIAGGHNEQFF. The CDR3 region has the DNA TGTGCCACGATAGCGGGAGGGCACAATGAGCAGTTCTTC. This chain joins TRBV27 and TRBJ2-1, with 11 bases matching TRBD2. The V and J ends lost 10 bases and 5 bases, in that order; junction bases with no gene match: 4. Germline V gives CDR1 MNHEY, CDR2 SMNVEV (reference sequence). CDR3 length equals 13 residues.

This clone was seen a single time. V is TRBV3-1 (or the pseudogene TRBV3-2) and J is TRBJ1-1; 8 bases are shared with TRBD1. This CDR3 comprises 14 residues. Germline loops: CDR1 LGHDT, CDR2 YNNKEL (reference sequence). The V and J ends lost 3 bases and 5 bases, in that order; junction bases with no gene match: 5. The CDR3 region has the DNA TGTGCCAGCAGCCATCAGGGGGCGAGAACTGAAGCTTTCTTT. Translated, it gives CASSHQGARTEAFF.

The chain uses TRBV6-5 and TRBJ1-2; the D is unclear. The V end lost 6 bases, the J end lost 8 bases, and 16 bases lay between the germline ends. The CDR3 consists of 13 residues. Germline assignment: CDR1 MNHEY and CDR2 SVGAGI. The CDR3 loop is CASRGLQQGGYTF. The CDR3 DNA is TGTGCCAGCAGGGGGTTGCAGCAAGGCGGCTACACCTTC.

CDR3 protein: CASSFGTSGRFGYEQYF. In DNA, the CDR3 is TGCGCCAGCAGCTTCGGGACTAGCGGGAGGTTTGGCTACGAGCAGTACTTC. The genes are TRBV5-1 and TRBJ2-7, with TRBD2 matching over 15 bases. Losses at the gene ends were 2 bases for V and 3 bases for J; bases not matched to a gene: 6. The CDR3 sequence is 17 residues long. Germline V lookup: CDR1 SGHRS, CDR2 YFSETQ.

V gene TRBV9 combines with J gene TRBJ1-2, with D maybe TRBD1 (6 bases). Germline V gene sequence: CDR1 SGDLS, CDR2 YYNGEE. Trimming removed 0 bases from V and 2 bases from J, with 11 bases in between. The CDR3 covers 15 residues. CDR3 sequence (DNA): TGTGCCAGCAGCGTAGGACCAGGGGAAAACTATGGCTACACCTTC. Protein sequence: CASSVGPGENYGYTF.

The rearrangement joins TRBV10-3 to TRBJ2-7; D unclear. The ends were cut back, 3 bases at V and 1 base at J, with 7 bases in the middle. This CDR3 contains 13 residues. Germline assignment: CDR1 ENHRY and CDR2 SYGVKD. As DNA, the CDR3 is TGTGCCATCAGTGAATGGGATTCCTACGAGCAGTACTTC. The encoded protein is CAISEWDSYEQYF.

The rearrangement uses TRBV9 and TRBJ2-3; 11 bases align to TRBD2. From germline, CDR1 is SGDLS and CDR2 YYNGEE. The CDR3 totals 16 residues. Unmatched junction bases numbered 10, after V lost 4 bases and J lost 6 bases. As DNA, the CDR3 is TGTGCCAGCAGCCCACAAACTAGCGGGAGCTTGGATACGCAGTATTTT. Translated, it gives CASSPQTSGSLDTQYF.

The V call is TRBV7-8, the J call TRBJ2-5; 9 bases match TRBD1. CDR3 length: 16 residues. Germline V lookup: CDR1 SGHVS, CDR2 FQNEAQ. Trimming took 5 bases from V and 5 from J; bases not matched to a gene: 12. The CDR3 sequence is CASSRRSGTGRETQYF. CDR3 DNA sequence: TGTGCCAGCAGCAGACGATCCGGGACAGGGAGGGAGACCCAGTACTTC.

The chain employs TRBV28 and TRBJ2-1; TRBD2 agrees at 11 bases. Per germline, CDR1 MDHEN and CDR2 SYDVKM. The CDR3 is made up of 14 amino acids. After removal of 10 bases from V and 6 bases from J, the junction contained 8 bases not matched to a gene. The CDR3: CATFLAGGPNEQFF. In nucleotides, the CDR3 is TGTGCCACCTTCTTAGCGGGAGGGCCCAATGAGCAGTTCTTC.